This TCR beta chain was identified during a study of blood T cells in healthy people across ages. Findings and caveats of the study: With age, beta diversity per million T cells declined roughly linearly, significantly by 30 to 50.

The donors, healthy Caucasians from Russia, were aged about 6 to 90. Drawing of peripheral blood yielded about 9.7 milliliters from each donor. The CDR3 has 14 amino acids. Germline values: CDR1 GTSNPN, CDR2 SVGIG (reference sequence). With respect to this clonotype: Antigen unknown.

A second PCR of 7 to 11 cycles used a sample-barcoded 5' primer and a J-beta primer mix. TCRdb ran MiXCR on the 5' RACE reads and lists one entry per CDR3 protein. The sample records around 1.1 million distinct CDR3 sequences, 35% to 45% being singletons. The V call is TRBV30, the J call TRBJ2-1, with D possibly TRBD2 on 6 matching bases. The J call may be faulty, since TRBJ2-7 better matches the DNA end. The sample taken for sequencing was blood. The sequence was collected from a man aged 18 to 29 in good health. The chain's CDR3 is CAWSGRLAYNEQYF. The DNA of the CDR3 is TGTGCCTGGAGTGGAAGGCTAGCGTACAATGAGCAGTACTTC.